Sample share makes the clone carrying this T cell receptor (beta chain) medium-sized. The antigen is undetermined. TCRdb re-called the 5' RACE reads through MiXCR, storing one row per CDR3 protein. The table lists 27,000 or so distinct CDR3 sequences, 7.4% of them singletons. These data are taken from a study of T-cell memory formation after mild COVID-19. Study summary: Clusters of TCRs were largely donor specific. Study observations and caveats: Within pre-infection memory, some responding clones were found, suggesting cross-reactive memory joined. Second-wave clones reaching peak frequency on day 37 lacked confirmed SARS-CoV-2 specificity. CD4+ clones that contracted lay mainly in CM and EM; CD8+ ones lay in EMRA.

V was cut by 5 bases and J by 5 bases, with 12 bases left in between. The CDR3 sequence is 13 residues long. The chain recombines TRBV12-3 or TRBV12-4 with TRBJ1-1; the D gene is possibly TRBD1 (5 bases). This TCR was recovered from an adult woman who had mild COVID-19 (a few samples of this study predate the infection). Cell type and time point are not known. The sample comprised PBMCs or a T cell subset sorted from them (not recorded which). The CDR3 DNA is TGTGCCAGCAGTCCCGGGGCGCGGACTGAAGCTTTCTTT. Translating it yields CASSPGARTEAFF.